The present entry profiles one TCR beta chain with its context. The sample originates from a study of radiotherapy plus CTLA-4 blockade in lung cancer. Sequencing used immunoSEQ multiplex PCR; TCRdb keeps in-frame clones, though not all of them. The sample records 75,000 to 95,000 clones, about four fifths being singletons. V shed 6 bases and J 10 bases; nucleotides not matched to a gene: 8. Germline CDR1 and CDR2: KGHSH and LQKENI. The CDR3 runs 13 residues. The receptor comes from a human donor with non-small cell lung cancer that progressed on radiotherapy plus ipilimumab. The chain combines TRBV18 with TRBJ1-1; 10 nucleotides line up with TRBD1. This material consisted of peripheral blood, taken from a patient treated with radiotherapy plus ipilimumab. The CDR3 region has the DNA TGTGCCAGCTCGCAGACAGGGGGCGAACGAGCTTTCTTT. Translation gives CASSQTGGERAFF.